Listed below are T cell receptor beta chains from one sample, sequenced in a study of blood T cell repertoires in COVID-19. Generated by immunoSEQ multiplex PCR, the TCRdb table keeps only in-frame clones and is missing some. Here the sample spans roughly 200,000 clones, 70% to 90% being singletons. Source material: peripheral blood. These receptors all come from a woman at least 80 years old with acute or convalescent COVID-19. Both conserved end residues are part of each CDR3. The order of the fields is V gene, D gene, J gene, clone size, CDR3 DNA, CDR3 protein. A D gene is named only where the DNA matches it firmly. Size values are once, few and many counts, or a class for expanded clones, and some rows have none.

>TRBV6-6|-|TRBJ1-5|-
TGTGCCAGCAGTTACTCGGACTATAATCAGCCCCAGCATTTT
CASSYSDYNQPQHF
>TRBV29-1|-|TRBJ2-7|few
TGCAGCGTGACAGGATTTGGCTACGAGCAGTACTTC
CSVTGFGYEQYF
>TRBV3-1/TRBV3-2|-|TRBJ1-1|-
TGTGCCAGCAGCCATTTACTCGGGAACACTGAAGCTTTCTTT
CASSHLLGNTEAFF
>TRBV19|TRBD2|TRBJ2-7|-
TGTGCCAGTAGCCTAGCTAGCGGGGGCTCCTACGAGCAGTACTTC
CASSLASGGSYEQYF
>TRBV28|-|TRBJ2-1|-
TGTGCCAGCAGTATCAGGGTGGGCGCTACGAATGAGCAGTTCTTC
CASSIRVGATNEQFF
>TRBV20-1|-|TRBJ2-1|-
TGCAGTGCTCGTCGGAATGAGCAGTTCTTC
CSARRNEQFF
>TRBV28|-|TRBJ2-1|-
TGTGCCAGCAGTTGGCAAAATAGCGGACTATACAATGAGCAGTTCTTC
CASSWQNSGLYNEQFF
>TRBV6-5|-|TRBJ2-3|-
TGTGCCAGCAGTCAGGGCATTGCGCAGTATTTT
CASSQGIAQYF
>TRBV19|-|TRBJ1-2|-
TGTGCCAGTAGTCTAACGGGGGGCGGCTATGGCTACACCTTC
CASSLTGGGYGYTF
>TRBV9|TRBD2|TRBJ2-1|-
TGTGCCAGCAGCGTAGAGAGCGGGAGGGCCTGGGATGAGCAGTTCTTC
CASSVESGRAWDEQFF
>TRBV7-3|TRBD1|TRBJ2-1|-
TGTGCCAGCAGCAGGGGACAGTCCTACAATGAGCAGTTCTTC
CASSRGQSYNEQFF
>TRBV6-5|TRBD1|TRBJ1-2|-
TGTGCCAGCAGTTTTCAAAACAGGGGCATGGGAGGCTACACCTTC
CASSFQNRGMGGYTF
>TRBV7-9|TRBD1|TRBJ1-1|-
TGTGCCAGCAGCTCAAGACAGGGGCCAATGAACACTGAAGCTTTCTTT
CASSSRQGPMNTEAFF
>TRBV5-6|-|TRBJ2-5|-
TGTGCCAGCAGCTCGGGACTGGTTCAGACCCAGTACTTC
CASSSGLVQTQYF
>TRBV28|-|TRBJ1-5|-
TGTGCCAGCAGGACAAGCAATCAGCCCCAGCATTTT
CASRTSNQPQHF
>TRBV6-5|TRBD1|TRBJ1-2|-
TGTGCCAGCAGTTACCGGGGACAGGTTGGTTATGGCTACACCTTC
CASSYRGQVGYGYTF
>TRBV5-1|-|TRBJ1-4|once
TGCGCCAGCAGCTTGATGACGGGAGAAAATGAAAAACTGTTTTTT
CASSLMTGENEKLFF
>TRBV5-1|-|TRBJ1-5|-
TGCGCCAGCAGCTTCGAGGGGAGGAATCAGCCCCAGCATTTT
CASSFEGRNQPQHF
>TRBV7-2|-|TRBJ1-3|-
TGTGCCAGCAGCGGGAACAGGGTCCCCTCTGGAAACACCATATATTTT
CASSGNRVPSGNTIYF
>TRBV6-6|-|TRBJ2-1|-
TGTGCCAGCAGTTACTCGACCCGAGGCCATTCCAATGAGCAGTTCTTC
CASSYSTRGHSNEQFF
>TRBV2|-|TRBJ2-3|-
TGTGCCAGCAGTGCAGTAGTCGGAACTAGCCATCGATTAGATACGCAGTATTTT
CASSAVVGTSHRLDTQYF
>TRBV9|TRBD2|TRBJ2-1|once
TGTGCCAGCAGCCGGACGCCAAGGACTAGCGGAGGTAATGAGCAGTTCTTC
CASSRTPRTSGGNEQFF
>TRBV27|TRBD2|TRBJ2-1|-
TGTGCCAGCAGTTCAGGACTAGCGGGGTCTCCCTACAATGAGCAGTTCTTC
CASSSGLAGSPYNEQFF
>TRBV7-6|TRBD1|TRBJ2-3|-
TGTGCCAGCAGCTTAGACCGGGACAGGGGTACAGATACGCAGTATTTT
CASSLDRDRGTDTQYF
>TRBV19|TRBD1|TRBJ1-1|-
TGTGCCAGTAGACAGACAGGGTTGAACACTGAAGCTTTCTTT
CASRQTGLNTEAFF
>TRBV6-6|TRBD2|TRBJ2-3|-
TGTGCCAGCAGGACCTACGTAGCGGGAGTCGGGGATACGCAGTATTTT
CASRTYVAGVGDTQYF
>TRBV27|TRBD1|TRBJ1-2|-
TGTGCCAGCAGTCTATACAGGGGAGGAGACTATGGCTACACCTTC
CASSLYRGGDYGYTF
>TRBV18|TRBD1|TRBJ2-7|-
TGTGCCAGCTCTCCTCAGGGGGTCCCCTTCTACGAGCAGTACTTC
CASSPQGVPFYEQYF
>TRBV4-3|TRBD1|TRBJ1-2|-
TGCGCCAGCAGTGGGGGTCTACTAGGGACAGCAGTCTATGGCTACACCTTC
CASSGGLLGTAVYGYTF
>TRBV5-1|-|TRBJ1-6|-
TGCGCCAGCAGCGCCCGAGGGTCCCTAGATTCACCCCTCCACTTT
CASSARGSLDSPLHF
>TRBV10-3|-|TRBJ2-3|-
TGTGCCATCGGCGGGGAGAGGGGGCGCACAGATACGCAGTATTTT
CAIGGERGRTDTQYF
>TRBV28|-|TRBJ2-5|-
TGTGCCAGCAGTTTACAAGGGGCGCGGGAGACCCAGTACTTC
CASSLQGARETQYF
>TRBV7-2|TRBD1|TRBJ1-5|-
TGTGCCAGCAGCGCCCGGGACAGGGGAGAGTGGAGCAATCAGCCCCAGCATTTT
CASSARDRGEWSNQPQHF
>TRBV5-4|TRBD2|TRBJ2-3|-
TGTGCCAGCAGCTTGGGGGGACTAGCGGGAGGGGGCACAGATACGCAGTATTTT
CASSLGGLAGGGTDTQYF
>TRBV10-1|TRBD2|TRBJ2-5|once
TGCGCCAGCAGTGAGTCGATTAGCGGGACGGAGACCCAGTACTTC
CASSESISGTETQYF
>TRBV7-9|TRBD1|TRBJ2-7|-
TGTGCCAGCAGCCCCTTCGGGACAGGGGGTTACGAGCAGTACTTC
CASSPFGTGGYEQYF
>TRBV5-1|TRBD2|TRBJ2-2|-
TGCGCCAGCAGCTATCTAGCGGGAGGCCCCGGGGAGCTGTTTTTT
CASSYLAGGPGELFF
>TRBV6-5|TRBD1|TRBJ2-5|once
TGTGCCAGCAGAGGACAGGTAACAGAGACCCAGTACTTC
CASRGQVTETQYF
>TRBV5-6|-|TRBJ1-6|-
TGTGCCAGCAGCTGGTACGACAGCTATAATTCACCCCTCCACTTT
CASSWYDSYNSPLHF
>TRBV7-2|-|TRBJ2-3|-
TGTGCCAGCAGCCCGGGAGCCAGAAGCGATACGCAGTATTTT
CASSPGARSDTQYF
>TRBV5-6|TRBD1|TRBJ1-5|-
TGTGCCAGCAGCTTTTGGGACAGGGCGGATCAGCCCCAGCATTTT
CASSFWDRADQPQHF
>TRBV7-2|TRBD1|TRBJ1-1|-
TGTGCCAGCAGCTTAGTCCCGGACAGGGCAGTGGGTGAAGCTTTCTTT
CASSLVPDRAVGEAFF
>TRBV4-1|TRBD2|TRBJ2-5|-
TGCGCCAGCAGCCCCGCGGGCGGGAGAAGAGAGACCCAGTACTTC
CASSPAGGRRETQYF
>TRBV12-1|-|TRBJ2-4|once
TGTGCCAGCAGCTTTCGACACGAGAAAAACATTCAGTACTTC
CASSFRHEKNIQYF
>TRBV7-9|-|TRBJ1-3|-
TGTGCCAGCAGCTCCTCGGGAGGCCTCTCTGGAAACACCATATATTTT
CASSSSGGLSGNTIYF
>TRBV18|TRBD1|TRBJ2-1|-
TGTGCCAGCTCACAAACGACAGGGCTCTCCTACAATGAGCAGTTCTTC
CASSQTTGLSYNEQFF
>TRBV27|-|TRBJ2-1|-
TGTGCCAGCAGTTTCCAAGCGTTCTACAATGAGCAGTTCTTC
CASSFQAFYNEQFF
>TRBV28|-|TRBJ2-3|once
TGTGCCAGTAGCGGAAGCACAGATACGCAGTATTTT
CASSGSTDTQYF
>TRBV5-4|-|TRBJ2-5|few
TGTGCCAGCAGCTTGTCCCAGTCCCAAGAGACCCAGTACTTC
CASSLSQSQETQYF
>TRBV6-4|-|TRBJ1-6|-
TGTGCCAGCAGTGATGAGGCGAATTCACCCCTCCACTTT
CASSDEANSPLHF
>TRBV12-2|-|TRBJ2-1|-
TGTGCAAGTCGCTTGTTGCGTCCGACAGGCGCATTGGACAATGAGCAGTTCTTC
CASRLLRPTGALDNEQFF
>TRBV6-1|-|TRBJ2-4|once
TGTGCCAGCAGTGAAGATTCTTGGTCGGGCATTCAGTACTTC
CASSEDSWSGIQYF
>TRBV6-2/TRBV6-3|TRBD1|TRBJ1-1|-
TGTGCCAGCAGCCTCCGGGACAGGGTGACTGAAGCTTTCTTT
CASSLRDRVTEAFF
>TRBV5-5|-|TRBJ2-2|-
TGTGCCAGCAGCCCCATGGCTAACACCGGGGAGCTGTTTTTT
CASSPMANTGELFF
>TRBV7-9|TRBD1|TRBJ1-2|-
TGTGCCAGCAGCTTAGGACAGGGTGTTTCCTATGGCTACACCTTC
CASSLGQGVSYGYTF
>TRBV3-1/TRBV3-2|-|TRBJ1-1|-
TGTGCCAGCAGCCCCCGACCGAGGGTCGGGAACACTGAAGCTTTCTTT
CASSPRPRVGNTEAFF
>TRBV5-6|-|TRBJ1-2|-
TGTGCCAGCAGCTTACAGGGAAGGGACTATGGCTACACCTTC
CASSLQGRDYGYTF